Each of the 15 T cell receptor beta chains below was sequenced from the same sample in a study of technical replicates of blood from a few donors. TCRdb's copy holds only in-frame clones and misses some; the assay was immunoSEQ multiplex PCR. The sample records under 85,000 clones, 92% being singletons. Sequencing used T cells isolated from PBMCs. These receptors came from a human donor in good health.

V and J are TRBV11-2 and TRBJ2-7; D not resolved. V lost 4 bases and J lost 7, with 17 bases in between. The CDR3 runs to 14 residues. Germline CDR1 and CDR2: SGHAT and FQNNGV. CDR3 region: CASSSEAAPREQYF. The DNA for the CDR3 is TGTGCCAGCAGCTCCGAGGCAGCCCCTCGGGAGCAGTACTTC.

This chain links TRBV27 with TRBJ1-5; a weak D match, TRBD1 (6 bases). Trimming stripped 8 bases from V and 10 bases from J, with 21 bases between. Germline lookup yields CDR1 MNHEY and CDR2 SMNVEV (reference sequence). This CDR3 has 14 residues. The DNA of the CDR3 is TGTGCCAGCTCGCGCGGGGGCCCAGCTGGCCCCCAGCATTTT. Translating it yields CASSRGGPAGPQHF.

This clone is a singleton in its sample. This chain links TRBV9 with TRBJ1-1, with TRBD1 matching 11 bases. Unmatched junction bases numbered 2, after V lost 3 bases and J lost 4 bases. The germline V gene has CDR1 SGDLS and CDR2 YYNGEE. This CDR3 has 14 amino acids. The CDR3 loop reads CASSAGTGGTEAFF. The CDR3 DNA is TGTGCCAGCAGCGCCGGGACAGGGGGCACTGAAGCTTTCTTT.

Concerning this clone: Germline and junction disagree at one end, which may indicate a read error. The CDR3 bases are TGTGCCAGCAGTTTAGGGGGAGCTGAAGCTTTCTTT. Translated: CASSLGGAEAFF. The chain carries TRBV7-9 and TRBJ1-1; a possible D gene is TRBD1 (6 bases). Per the germline V gene, CDR1 is SEHNR and CDR2 is FQNEAQ (reference sequence). CDR3 length equals 12 residues.

The rearrangement links TRBV6-1 to TRBJ2-7; D perhaps matches TRBD2 (6 bases). Germline V gene lookup returns CDR1 MNHNS and CDR2 SASEGT. V dropped 2 bases and J dropped 2 bases, with 13 bases sitting between them. The CDR3 extends over 15 amino acids. The CDR3 DNA is TGTGCCAGCAGTGAACTCCGGGACTCGCCCTACGAGCAGTACTTC. Its protein product is CASSELRDSPYEQYF.

The rearrangement uses TRBV18 and TRBJ1-5, with D possibly being TRBD1 (5 bases). The CDR3 totals 16 residues. Germline CDR1 KGHSH, CDR2 LQKENI. V was pared by 2 bases and J by 6 bases, with 17 bases between. The chain's CDR3 is CASSPGYQGGSQPQHF. Written as DNA, the CDR3 is TGTGCCAGCTCACCAGGTTACCAGGGTGGTAGTCAGCCCCAGCATTTT.

The chain uses TRBV2 and TRBJ2-1; TRBD2 agrees at 11 bases. Germline V gene data show CDR1 as SNHLY and CDR2 as FYNNEI. V lost 3 bases, J lost 12 bases, and 25 bases stayed unmatched. This CDR3 has 20 amino acids. CDR3 in amino acids: CASSDQGSLTSGRISGGQFF. The CDR3 DNA sequence: TGTGCCAGCAGTGACCAGGGTTCGTTAACTAGCGGGAGAATTTCGGGGGGGCAGTTCTTC.

This chain links TRBV7-2 with TRBJ2-1, with D hard to call. V was clipped by 1 base and J by 11 bases, with 12 bases between them. The CDR3 spans 13 residues. In germline, CDR1 is SGHTA, CDR2 FQGNSA. The CDR3 DNA reads TGTGCCAGCAGCTTAGAAAGAGACAACCAGCAGTTCTTC. Amino acids: CASSLERDNQQFF.

The rearrangement uses TRBV28 and TRBJ1-2; possible D gene TRBD1, 5 bases. Trimming removed 5 bases from V and 1 base from J, with 8 bases in between. The V gene's germline CDR1 is MDHEN and CDR2 SYDVKM. The CDR3 extends over 13 amino acids. Here the CDR3 reads CASSIQVNYGYTF. The CDR3, as DNA: TGTGCCAGCAGTATACAGGTTAACTATGGCTACACCTTC.

This chain links TRBV19 with TRBJ2-3, with D possibly matching TRBD2 (6 bases). CDR1 LNHDA and CDR2 SQIVND come from the germline V gene (reference sequence). The CDR3 length is 13 residues. Trimming left V 8 bases short and J 1 base short, with 10 bases between. CDR3 sequence: CASLPSGTDTQYF. Here the CDR3 DNA reads TGTGCCAGTTTACCTAGCGGCACAGATACGCAGTATTTT. Variable domain in full (rest from reference TRBV19 and TRBJ2-3): DGGITQSPKYLFRKEGQNVTLSCEQNLNHDAMYWYRQDPGQGLRLIYYSQIVNDFQKGDIAEGYSVSREKKESFPLTVTSAQKNPTAFYLCASLPSGTDTQYFGPGTRLTVL.

The chain combines TRBV28 with TRBJ1-1; TRBD1 matches at 7 bases. Germline CDR1 is MDHEN and CDR2 is SYDVKM. V gave up 3 bases and J gave up 10 bases; unmatched junction bases: 14. The CDR3 extends over 15 amino acids. The CDR3 is CASSLVQLRQGAAFF. CDR3 bases: TGTGCCAGCAGTTTGGTGCAGTTAAGACAGGGTGCAGCTTTCTTT.

The chain links TRBV6-5 to TRBJ2-3, with 9 bases that match TRBD2. The CDR3 length is 15 residues. J was trimmed by 0 bases and V by 2 bases; bases with no gene match: 0. CDR1 and CDR2 (germline): MNHEY, SVGAGI. CDR3 residues: CASSYLAGSTDTQYF. CDR3 nucleotides: TGTGCCAGCAGTTACCTAGCGGGGAGCACAGATACGCAGTATTTT.

The rearrangement uses TRBV19 and TRBJ2-7; D might be TRBD1 (6 bases). In germline, CDR1 is LNHDA, CDR2 SQIVND (reference sequence). Trimming took off 9 bases at V and 2 bases at J, with 11 bases between the two ends. This CDR3 spans 12 amino acids. The CDR3 protein is CASSGDAYEQYF. CDR3 bases: TGTGCCAGCTCAGGGGACGCCTACGAGCAGTACTTC.

The chain joins TRBV27 to TRBJ1-4; D is uncertain. The CDR3 length is 12 residues. Germline loops: CDR1 MNHEY, CDR2 SMNVEV (reference sequence). Trimming removed 4 bases from V and 4 bases from J, with 4 bases in between. The DNA of the CDR3 is TGTGCCAGCAGTTCCCATAATGAAAAACTGTTTTTT. Its translation: CASSSHNEKLFF.

The V gene is TRBV29-1, the J gene TRBJ2-7, with no clear D. CDR1 SQVTM and CDR2 ANQGSEA come from the germline V gene. The CDR3 covers 14 residues. V was clipped by 4 bases and J by 3 bases, with 16 bases between them. The CDR3 spells CSVALNSGIYEQYF. DNA of the CDR3: TGCAGCGTTGCATTAAACTCAGGAATCTACGAGCAGTACTTC.